This TCR beta chain was sequenced in a study of blood T cell repertoires in COVID-19. CDR3 length: 13 residues. V was pared by 2 bases and J by 4 bases, with 9 bases between. In germline, CDR1 is SGHRS, CDR2 YFSETQ. Clones were read by immunoSEQ multiplex PCR, and TCRdb kept only the in-frame ones, dropping some. The sample has 75,000 to 90,000 clones, about 82% seen once. The receptor comes from a man aged 45-65 years with active COVID-19. The chain uses TRBV5-1 and TRBJ1-1, with D possibly matching TRBD1 (5 bases). The sequencing input was peripheral blood. The CDR3 spells CASSFQGGTEAFF. The CDR3 nucleotides read TGCGCCAGCAGCTTCCAGGGAGGCACTGAAGCTTTCTTT.